A selection of T cell receptor beta chains follows, all from one sample in a study of T cell responses to AZD1222 COVID-19 vaccine. The method was immunoSEQ multiplex PCR; TCRdb's version includes in-frame clones alone and lacks a portion of them. The data contain under 200,000 clones, 88% of them singletons. Source: peripheral blood, taken 28 days after the second AZD1222 dose. All receptors come from an adult who received the AZD1222 COVID-19 vaccine. CDR3s include the opening cysteine and the closing phenylalanine or tryptophan. D genes are given only for firm matches. Expanded clones get a size class; other rows say once, few or many, or leave the size out.

V	J	size	D	DNA	CDR3
TRBV10-3	TRBJ2-7	NA	NA	TGTGCCATCAGGGGGGAATCCTACGAGCAGTACTTC	CAIRGESYEQYF
TRBV3-1/TRBV3-2	TRBJ2-3	NA	TRBD2	TGTGCCAGCAGCCCGACTCGCGGGGGGGCAGATACGCAGTATTTT	CASSPTRGGADTQYF
TRBV10-3	TRBJ2-7	NA	NA	TGTGCCATCGGGTCGGGGACTCAATACTCCTACGAGCAGTACTTC	CAIGSGTQYSYEQYF
TRBV20-1	TRBJ2-7	once	NA	TGCAGTGCTAGTCTGGCAGGCGCCTACGAGCAGTACTTC	CSASLAGAYEQYF
TRBV7-9	TRBJ1-3	NA	NA	TGTGCCAGCAGCTCAAACTCTGGAAACACCATATATTTT	CASSSNSGNTIYF
TRBV6-5	TRBJ2-7	NA	TRBD1	TGTGCCAGCAAGACAGGGGCTACCTACGAGCAGTACTTC	CASKTGATYEQYF
TRBV5-1	TRBJ1-5	NA	NA	TGCGCCAGCAGCCCGGAGGGAGGGGTGGAACAGCCCCAGCATTTT	CASSPEGGVEQPQHF
TRBV18	TRBJ1-1	NA	TRBD1	TGTGCCAGCTCAATAAAACCGGGACAGGCGACGCAAGGGTACACTGAAGCTTTCTTT	CASSIKPGQATQGYTEAFF
TRBV19	TRBJ2-7	NA	TRBD1	TGTGCCAGTAGTACCGGGACAGGCTACGAGCAGTACTTC	CASSTGTGYEQYF
TRBV27	TRBJ1-2	NA	TRBD1	TGTGCCAGCAGCCGAAATCAAGGAGGGCAGGGGGCAAGTGGCTACACCTTC	CASSRNQGGQGASGYTF
TRBV27	TRBJ2-2	NA	NA	TGTGCCAGCAGTCAAGCCACGGTGGCCGGGGAGCTGTTTTTT	CASSQATVAGELFF
TRBV5-4	TRBJ2-2	NA	NA	TGTGCCAGCAGCTTGGGGACACCGAGCACCGGGGAGCTGTTTTTT	CASSLGTPSTGELFF
TRBV25-1	TRBJ2-3	NA	NA	TGTGCCAGCAGTGAGATTGGGGATACGCAGTATTTT	CASSEIGDTQYF
TRBV6-5	TRBJ1-1	NA	NA	TGTGCCATAGGGAGGATTTCCGGAGGGAGCACTGAAGCTTTCTTT	CAIGRISGGSTEAFF
TRBV20-1	TRBJ2-1	once	TRBD2	TGCAGTGCTAGTAGCCTACTTAAGCGGGGGGAAAGTTTCAATGAGCAGTTCTTC	CSASSLLKRGESFNEQFF
TRBV9	TRBJ1-2	NA	NA	TGTGCCAGCAGCTCTTGGGGGAGAACTAACTATGGCTACACCTTC	CASSSWGRTNYGYTF
TRBV6-5	TRBJ1-1	NA	TRBD1	TGTGCCAGCAGTTACTCAAGGGGGCTCTCGGCTTTCTTT	CASSYSRGLSAFF
TRBV6-5	TRBJ2-1	NA	NA	TGTGCCAGCAGTTCCTCCTCGTGGCACGATGAGCAGTTCTTC	CASSSSSWHDEQFF
TRBV4-3	TRBJ2-7	NA	NA	TGCGCCAGCAGCCGGACACTAGCCGCCAAACTCTACGAGCAGTACTTC	CASSRTLAAKLYEQYF
TRBV4-1	TRBJ1-5	NA	TRBD1	TGCGCCAGCAGCCAGACAGGGTTGTATAATCAGCCCCAGCATTTT	CASSQTGLYNQPQHF
TRBV7-9	TRBJ1-1	NA	NA	TGTGCCAGCAGCTTAGGAGCTGCTGAAGCTTTCTTT	CASSLGAAEAFF
TRBV5-4	TRBJ1-1	NA	NA	TGTGCCAGTATATCGGGGCGTCCCCGGACTGAAGCTTTCTTT	CASISGRPRTEAFF
TRBV9	TRBJ1-6	NA	TRBD1	TGTGCCAGCAGCCCCGGACAGGCAAATTCACCCCTCCACTTT	CASSPGQANSPLHF
TRBV19	TRBJ2-7	NA	NA	TGTGCCAGTAGTATCGATTTGGGGTTTGAGTACGAGCAGTACTTC	CASSIDLGFEYEQYF
TRBV7-9	TRBJ1-1	NA	NA	TGTGCCAGCAGCCGCCGGGACGATAGCACTGAAGCTTTCTTT	CASSRRDDSTEAFF
TRBV6-2/TRBV6-3	TRBJ2-7	NA	NA	TGTGCCAGCAGTTACTCGGACAGTATGGGTAGTGAGCAGTACTTC	CASSYSDSMGSEQYF
TRBV5-1	TRBJ2-7	NA	TRBD1	TGCGCCAGCAGCTTGGGGACAGGGATATACGAGCAGTACTTC	CASSLGTGIYEQYF
TRBV20-1	TRBJ2-4	NA	NA	TGCAGTGCTAGTTTACTAGCCAAAAACATTCAGTACTTC	CSASLLAKNIQYF
TRBV2	TRBJ1-2	NA	NA	TGTGCCAGCAGTACGACAGGCAACTATGGCTACACCTTC	CASSTTGNYGYTF
TRBV5-1	TRBJ2-2	NA	NA	TGCGCCAGCAGCTTCGGCAGCGTGAACACCGGGGAGCTGTTTTTT	CASSFGSVNTGELFF
TRBV30	TRBJ1-5	NA	TRBD1	TGTGCCTGGAGTGTACGGCAGGGGGCTCAGCCCCAGCATTTT	CAWSVRQGAQPQHF
TRBV5-1	TRBJ2-3	NA	NA	TGCGCCAGCAGCGGAACAACAGGCAGGGATACGCAGTATTTT	CASSGTTGRDTQYF
TRBV7-2	TRBJ1-1	NA	NA	TGTGCCAGCAGCTTACTGGGCCGGTTGGCTGAAGCTTTCTTT	CASSLLGRLAEAFF
TRBV5-6	TRBJ2-4	NA	TRBD1	TGTGCCAGCAGTCTCGCGGGACAGGGGGGAAACATTCAGTACTTC	CASSLAGQGGNIQYF
TRBV4-3	TRBJ1-1	NA	NA	TGCGCCAGCAGCCAAGACCATTCCTCACCTGCTGAAGCTTTCTTT	CASSQDHSSPAEAFF
TRBV19	TRBJ1-1	NA	NA	TGTGCCAGTAGTATAAGGAGGGACACTGAAGCTTTCTTT	CASSIRRDTEAFF
TRBV29-1	TRBJ1-2	NA	TRBD1	TGCAGCGCCGGGACCCAGACAGGGCAGAGGGACACCTTC	CSAGTQTGQRDTF
TRBV4-1	TRBJ2-1	NA	NA	TGCGCCAGCAGCCAAGATCGAGGGGAGCAGTTCTTC	CASSQDRGEQFF
TRBV29-1	TRBJ1-5	NA	NA	TGCAGCGTTGGAGCAGGTCCAAATCAGCCCCAGCATTTT	CSVGAGPNQPQHF
TRBV11-2	TRBJ1-2	few	NA	TGTGCCAGCAGCCTTACCCTTATAGGCTACACCTTC	CASSLTLIGYTF
TRBV18	TRBJ1-2	NA	NA	TGTGCCAGCTCACCAAATGCTAAGCCCGACTCTAACTATGGCTACACCTTC	CASSPNAKPDSNYGYTF
TRBV18	TRBJ1-1	few	NA	TGTGCCAGCTCCCCGAGGGGAGACACTGAAGCTTTCTTT	CASSPRGDTEAFF
TRBV18	TRBJ2-7	NA	NA	TGTGCCAGCTCACGGGAGAGGTCCTACGAGCAGTACTTC	CASSRERSYEQYF
TRBV6-2/TRBV6-3	TRBJ1-1	NA	NA	TGTGCCAGCAGCCCGAGACGCGGAGGGGGAAGGGGAAACACTGAAGCTTTCTTT	CASSPRRGGGRGNTEAFF
TRBV11-1	TRBJ2-7	NA	NA	TGTGCCAGCAACCCCGGGAATTCCTACGAGCAGTACTTC	CASNPGNSYEQYF
TRBV7-8	TRBJ2-5	NA	NA	TGTGCCAGCAGCCCCCAAAACCCCCAAGAGACCCAGTACTTC	CASSPQNPQETQYF
TRBV3-1/TRBV3-2	TRBJ1-5	NA	NA	TGTGCCAGCAGTCGGTCAGGCAATCAGCCCCAGCATTTT	CASSRSGNQPQHF
TRBV3-1/TRBV3-2	TRBJ1-2	NA	NA	TGTGCCAGCAGCCAAGATCGGGTTTATGGCTACACCTTC	CASSQDRVYGYTF
TRBV25-1	TRBJ2-1	once	TRBD1	TGTGCCAGCAGCGACCCGAGGACAGGGGATTACAATGAGCAGTTCTTC	CASSDPRTGDYNEQFF
TRBV5-4	TRBJ1-1	NA	NA	TGTGCCAGCAGCTCGTTTACCAAGGATAACACTGAAGCTTTCTTT	CASSSFTKDNTEAFF
TRBV6-5	TRBJ2-1	once	NA	TGTGCCAGCAGTTACTCGACCCAGGGGGGGAAAAATGAGCAGTTCTTC	CASSYSTQGGKNEQFF
TRBV27	TRBJ1-2	NA	NA	TGTGCCAGCAGTTTCGGGGTGGGGAAAGGCTACACCTTC	CASSFGVGKGYTF
TRBV5-1	TRBJ2-1	NA	NA	TGCGCCAGCAGCTTCGTAGGGGGGAAAAACAATGAGCAGTTCTTC	CASSFVGGKNNEQFF
TRBV12-5	TRBJ1-5	NA	TRBD1	TGTGCTAGTGGTTTGGTAAGCTCCGGCGACAGGGTCAATCAGCCCCAGCATTTT	CASGLVSSGDRVNQPQHF
TRBV11-2	TRBJ2-3	NA	TRBD1	TGTGCCAGCAGCTTAGGGGGGACAGTCGATACGCAGTATTTT	CASSLGGTVDTQYF
TRBV25-1	TRBJ1-2	NA	NA	TGTGCCAGCAGTGACGAGTTGGGCTACACCTTC	CASSDELGYTF
TRBV19	TRBJ2-2	NA	TRBD2	TGTGCCACCCGTGGGGGGGAGACTACCGGGGAGCTGTTTTTT	CATRGGETTGELFF
TRBV5-1	TRBJ1-1	NA	NA	TGCGCCAGCTCATACGGGTTACTGAACACTGAAGCTTTCTTT	CASSYGLLNTEAFF
TRBV5-1	TRBJ2-7	NA	TRBD1	TGCGCCAGCAGCCCCGGGACAGGGGAGATCTACGAGCAGTACTTC	CASSPGTGEIYEQYF
TRBV6-1	TRBJ1-6	few	NA	TGTGCCAGCAGTGAACAAACAACGGGGAGCTCCTATAATTCACCCCTCCACTTT	CASSEQTTGSSYNSPLHF